This is a list of T cell receptor beta chains from one sample in a study of TIL therapy for anti-PD-1-resistant metastatic lung cancer. Clones were read by immunoSEQ multiplex PCR, and TCRdb kept only the in-frame ones, dropping some. The sample shows some 90,000 clones, roughly 65% of them seen only once. Material: tumor tissue, obtained at baseline. The receptor source for this set is a person aged 25 to 79 with non-small cell lung cancer. CDR3s leave out the opening cysteine and the closing phenylalanine or tryptophan. Expanded clones get a size class; other rows say once, few or many, or leave the size out.

.	TRBV2	13	ASIGSGSAAGELF
.	TRBV28	12	ASSLDRVGYGYT
many	TRBV27	11	ASSLFRNTEAF
few	TRBV2	10	ASSAGANEQF
.	TRBV19	12	ASVAGGYADTQY
.	TRBV7-2	12	ASSFAGSGETQY
.	TRBV3-1/TRBV3-2	12	ASRHGDIGTEAF
once	TRBV29-1	9	SVGGLETQY
.	TRBV9	15	ASSARGGESSYNEQF
once	TRBV27	10	ASSRISDTQY
.	TRBV7-9	11	ASSLGTPYEQY
few	TRBV2	15	ASRWDRDRRDTGELF
.	TRBV27	13	ASSFRRFPAYEQY
few	TRBV7-2	11	ASRPDRGLYYT
.	TRBV4-3	11	ASSPIQGYEQY
.	TRBV7-2	14	ASSPGGLPNRDTQY
.	TRBV19	12	ASNMQISGNTIY
many	TRBV7-9	13	ASSFWTGPTYEQY
.	TRBV5-1	11	ASSLREAYEQY
.	TRBV29-1	11	SAGLAPYLGYT
.	TRBV7-3	13	ASSPTPGRSETQY
once	TRBV20-1	15	SASWWQGGRALYGYT
few	TRBV30	13	AWSPPDRLNTEAF
.	TRBV21-1	8	ASPAYEQY
.	TRBV7-4	15	ASSVPGPVSGGNTIY
.	TRBV11-2	12	ASSFGTGGSPLH
.	TRBV7-2	13	ASTGKGTGNYEQY
few	TRBV7-2	14	ASSYRAGDSNQPQH